This T cell receptor (beta chain) is from a study of OX40 agonist ivuxolimab in advanced cancers. Assay used: immunoSEQ multiplex PCR; TCRdb lists only in-frame clones, some missing. The sample shows tens of thousands of clones, 85% to 95% of them seen only once. Germline V lookup: CDR1 SGHTS, CDR2 YDEGEE. The J segment lost 5 bases and the V segment lost 7 bases, leaving 15 bases of the junction unmatched. This CDR3 has 16 amino acids. The chain links TRBV5-8 to TRBJ2-5, with 9 bases identical to TRBD1. The source is an adult with an advanced solid tumor such as melanoma, head and neck, liver or kidney cancer. The source material was CD4+ or CD8+ T cells sorted from blood, sampled in a trial of the OX40 agonist ivuxolimab. CDR3 amino acids: CASPRAGTGSGETQYF. The CDR3 coding sequence is TGTGCCAGCCCGCGAGCGGGGACAGGGAGCGGCGAGACCCAGTACTTC.